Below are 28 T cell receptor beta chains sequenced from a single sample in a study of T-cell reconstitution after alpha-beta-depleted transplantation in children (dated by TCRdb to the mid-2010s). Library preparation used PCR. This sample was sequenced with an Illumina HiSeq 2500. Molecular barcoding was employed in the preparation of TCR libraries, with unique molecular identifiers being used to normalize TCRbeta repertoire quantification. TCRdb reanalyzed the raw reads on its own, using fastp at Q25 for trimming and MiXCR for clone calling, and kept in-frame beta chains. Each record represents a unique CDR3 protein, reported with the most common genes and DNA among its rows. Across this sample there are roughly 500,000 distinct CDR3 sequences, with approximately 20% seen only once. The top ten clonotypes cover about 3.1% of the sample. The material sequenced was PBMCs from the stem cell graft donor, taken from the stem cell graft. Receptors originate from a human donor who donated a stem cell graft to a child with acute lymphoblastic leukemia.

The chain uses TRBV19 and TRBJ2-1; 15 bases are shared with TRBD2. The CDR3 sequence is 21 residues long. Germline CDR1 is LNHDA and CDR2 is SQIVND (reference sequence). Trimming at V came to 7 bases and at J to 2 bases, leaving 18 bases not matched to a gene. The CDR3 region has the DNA TGTGCCAGTACCACGAACGAGTGGACTAGCGGGAGGGATATCACCTACAATGAGCAGTTCTTC. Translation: CASTTNEWTSGRDITYNEQFF. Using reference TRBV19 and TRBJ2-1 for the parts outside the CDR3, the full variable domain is DGGITQSPKYLFRKEGQNVTLSCEQNLNHDAMYWYRQDPGQGLRLIYYSQIVNDFQKGDIAEGYSVSREKKESFPLTVTSAQKNPTAFYLCASTTNEWTSGRDITYNEQFFGPGTRLTVL.

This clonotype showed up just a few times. The CDR3: CSVDPWTSGQETQYF. CDR3 sequence (DNA): TGCAGCGTTGATCCTTGGACTAGCGGACAAGAGACCCAGTACTTC. The genes are TRBV29-1 and TRBJ2-5; 10 bases line up with TRBD2. The CDR3 is made up of 15 amino acids. Looked up from germline, CDR1 is SQVTM and CDR2 is ANQGSEA. The ends lost 3 bases at V and 2 bases at J; junction bases unmatched: 6.

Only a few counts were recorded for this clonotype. Here the CDR3 DNA reads TGCAGTGCCCGCCTAGGAGAGGTCTACAATGAGCAGTTCTTC. Translated, it gives CSARLGEVYNEQFF. This rearrangement joins TRBV20-1 to TRBJ2-1; D is unclear. The V gene's germline CDR1 is DFQATT and CDR2 SNEGSKA (reference sequence). V was pared by 6 bases and J by 3 bases, with 15 bases between. The CDR3 has 14 amino acids.

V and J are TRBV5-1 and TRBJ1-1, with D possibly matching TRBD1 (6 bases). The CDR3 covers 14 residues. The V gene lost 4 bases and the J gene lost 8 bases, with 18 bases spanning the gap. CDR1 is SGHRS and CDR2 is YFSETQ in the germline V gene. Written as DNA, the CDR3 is TGCGCCAGCAGCCCAACAGGGCGCGAAATAGAAGCTTTCTTT. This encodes CASSPTGREIEAFF.

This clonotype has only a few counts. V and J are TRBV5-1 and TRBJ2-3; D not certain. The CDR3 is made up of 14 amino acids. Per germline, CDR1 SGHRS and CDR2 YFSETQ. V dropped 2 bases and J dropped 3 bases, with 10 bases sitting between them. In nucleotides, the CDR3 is TGCGCCAGCAGCTTATTCACCCATACAGATACGCAGTATTTT. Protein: CASSLFTHTDTQYF.

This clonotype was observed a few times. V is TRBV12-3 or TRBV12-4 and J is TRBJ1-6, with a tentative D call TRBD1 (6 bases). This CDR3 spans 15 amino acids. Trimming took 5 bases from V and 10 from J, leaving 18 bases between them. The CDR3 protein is CASSPHGQRNSPLHF. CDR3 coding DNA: TGTGCCAGCAGTCCCCACGGACAGAGGAACTCACCCCTCCACTTT.

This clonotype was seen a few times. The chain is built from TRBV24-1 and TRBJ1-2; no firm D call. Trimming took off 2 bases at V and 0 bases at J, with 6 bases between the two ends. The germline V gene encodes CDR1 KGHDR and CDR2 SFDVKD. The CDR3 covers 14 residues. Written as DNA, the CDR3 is TGTGCCACCAGTGATTATTCAGCTAACTATGGCTACACCTTC. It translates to CATSDYSANYGYTF.

Here the CDR3 DNA reads TGTGCCAGCAGTTTCCTCTCTCCGGGACTAGCGGGAGGGCTCCACATTCAGTACTTC. This codes for CASSFLSPGLAGGLHIQYF. J is TRBJ2-4 and V is TRBV28; 16 positions agree with TRBD2. The CDR3 is 19 residues long. After removal of 3 bases from V and 8 bases from J, the junction contained 13 bases not matched to a gene. Germline V CDR1 and CDR2: MDHEN, SYDVKM.

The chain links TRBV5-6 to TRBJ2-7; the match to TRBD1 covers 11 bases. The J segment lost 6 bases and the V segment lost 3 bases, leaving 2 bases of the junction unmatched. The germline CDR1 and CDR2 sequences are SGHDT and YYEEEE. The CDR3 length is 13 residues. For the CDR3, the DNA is TGTGCCAGCAGCTGGGACAGGGGGATCGAGCAGTACTTC. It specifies CASSWDRGIEQYF.

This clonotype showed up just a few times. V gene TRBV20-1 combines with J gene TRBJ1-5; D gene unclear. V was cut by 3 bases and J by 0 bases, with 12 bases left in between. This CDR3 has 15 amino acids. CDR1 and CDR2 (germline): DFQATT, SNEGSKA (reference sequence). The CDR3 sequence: CSASVISPSNQPQHF. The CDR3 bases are TGCAGTGCTAGTGTTATCAGCCCTAGCAATCAGCCCCAGCATTTT.

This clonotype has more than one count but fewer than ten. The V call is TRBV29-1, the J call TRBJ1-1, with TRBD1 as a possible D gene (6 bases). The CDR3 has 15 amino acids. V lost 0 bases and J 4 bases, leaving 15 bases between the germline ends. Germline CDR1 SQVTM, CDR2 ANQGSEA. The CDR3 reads CSVEDRGKAGTEAFF. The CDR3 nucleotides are TGCAGCGTTGAAGACAGGGGCAAAGCGGGCACTGAAGCTTTCTTT. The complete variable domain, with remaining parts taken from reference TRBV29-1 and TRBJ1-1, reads SAVISQKPSRDICQRGTSLTIQCQVDSQVTMMFWYRQQPGQSLTLIATANQGSEATYESGFVIDKFPISRPNLTFSTLTVSNMSPEDSSIYLCSVEDRGKAGTEAFFGQGTRLTVV.

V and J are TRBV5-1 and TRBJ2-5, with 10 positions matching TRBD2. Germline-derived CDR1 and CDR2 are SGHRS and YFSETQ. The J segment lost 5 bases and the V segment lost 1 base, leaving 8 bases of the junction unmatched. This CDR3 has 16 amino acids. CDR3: CASSLRGLAGAETQYF. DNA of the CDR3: TGCGCCAGCAGCTTGCGAGGGCTAGCGGGAGCTGAGACCCAGTACTTC. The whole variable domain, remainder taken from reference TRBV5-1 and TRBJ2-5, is KAGVTQTPRYLIKTRGQQVTLSCSPISGHRSVSWYQQTPGQGLQFLFEYFSETQRNKGNFPGRFSGRQFSNSRSEMNVSTLELGDSALYLCASSLRGLAGAETQYFGPGTRLLVL.

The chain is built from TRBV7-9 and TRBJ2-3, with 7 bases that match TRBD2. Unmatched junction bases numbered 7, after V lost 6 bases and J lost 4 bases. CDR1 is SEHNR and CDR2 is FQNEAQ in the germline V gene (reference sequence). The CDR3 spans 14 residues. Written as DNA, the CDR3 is TGTGCCAGCAGTCAAAGAGCGGGATCAGATACGCAGTATTTT. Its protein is CASSQRAGSDTQYF.

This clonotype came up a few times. This CDR3 is CSVGGAQGEVYGYTF. The CDR3 nucleotides read TGCAGCGTTGGAGGGGCCCAGGGGGAGGTCTATGGCTACACCTTC. The gene calls are TRBV29-1 and TRBJ1-2, with 7 bases fitting TRBD1. This CDR3 has 15 residues. V shed 4 bases, J shed 4 bases, and the junction held 12 bases outside the gene matches. The V gene's germline CDR1 is SQVTM and CDR2 ANQGSEA. The whole variable domain, filled in from reference TRBV29-1 and TRBJ1-2, reads SAVISQKPSRDICQRGTSLTIQCQVDSQVTMMFWYRQQPGQSLTLIATANQGSEATYESGFVIDKFPISRPNLTFSTLTVSNMSPEDSSIYLCSVGGAQGEVYGYTFGSGTRLTVV.

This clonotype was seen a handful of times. The CDR3 DNA sequence: TGTGCCAGCAGCTCCGCTGAAGCCAAAAACATTCAGTACTTC. Its protein is CASSSAEAKNIQYF. The chain joins TRBV7-9 to TRBJ2-4, with D unresolved. The germline V gene encodes CDR1 SEHNR and CDR2 FQNEAQ (reference sequence). The CDR3 runs 14 residues. V was trimmed by 4 bases and J by 0 bases, leaving 7 bases between them.

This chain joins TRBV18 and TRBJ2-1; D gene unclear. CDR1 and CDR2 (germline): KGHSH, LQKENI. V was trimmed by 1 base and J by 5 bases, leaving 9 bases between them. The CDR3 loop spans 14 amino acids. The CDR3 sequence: CASSPQGGHNEQFF. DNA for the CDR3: TGTGCCAGCTCACCACAGGGTGGACACAATGAGCAGTTCTTC. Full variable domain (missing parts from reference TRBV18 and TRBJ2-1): NAGVMQNPRHLVRRRGQEARLRCSPMKGHSHVYWYRQLPEEGLKFMVYLQKENIIDESGMPKERFSAEFPKEGPSILRIQQVVRGDSAAYFCASSPQGGHNEQFFGPGTRLTVL.

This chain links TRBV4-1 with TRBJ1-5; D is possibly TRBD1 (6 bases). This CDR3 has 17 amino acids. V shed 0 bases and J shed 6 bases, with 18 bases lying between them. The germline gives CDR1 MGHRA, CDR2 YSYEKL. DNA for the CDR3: TGCGCCAGCAGCCAAGATCCCCCCGGTGGAGGGGGTCAGCCCCAGCATTTT. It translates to CASSQDPPGGGGQPQHF.

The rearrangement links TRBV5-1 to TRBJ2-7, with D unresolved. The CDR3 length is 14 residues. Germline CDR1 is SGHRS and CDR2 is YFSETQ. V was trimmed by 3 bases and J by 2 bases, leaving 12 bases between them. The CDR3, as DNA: TGCGCCAGCAGCTCGTTAGCCAGAGCCTACGAGCAGTACTTC. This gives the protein CASSSLARAYEQYF.

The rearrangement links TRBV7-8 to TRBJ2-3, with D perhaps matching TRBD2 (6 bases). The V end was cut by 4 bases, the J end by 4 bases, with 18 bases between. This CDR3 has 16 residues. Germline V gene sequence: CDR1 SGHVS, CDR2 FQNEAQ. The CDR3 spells CASSSPAEGPPDTQYF. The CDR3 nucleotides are TGTGCCAGCAGCTCCCCGGCGGAGGGCCCTCCAGATACGCAGTATTTT. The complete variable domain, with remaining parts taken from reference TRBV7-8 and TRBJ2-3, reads GAGVSQSPRYKVAKRGQDVALRCDPISGHVSLFWYQQALGQGPEFLTYFQNEAQLDKSGLPSDRFFAERPEGSVSTLKIQRTQQEDSAVYLCASSSPAEGPPDTQYFGPGTRLTVL.

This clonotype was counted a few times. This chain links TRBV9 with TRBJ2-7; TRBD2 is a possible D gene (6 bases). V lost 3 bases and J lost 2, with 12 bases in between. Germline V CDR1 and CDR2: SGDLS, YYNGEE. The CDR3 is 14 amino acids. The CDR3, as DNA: TGTGCCAGCAGCGGAGGGACTTCCACCTACGAGCAGTACTTC. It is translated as CASSGGTSTYEQYF. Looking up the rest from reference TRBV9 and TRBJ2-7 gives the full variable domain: DSGVTQTPKHLITATGQRVTLRCSPRSGDLSVYWYQQSLDQGLQFLIQYYNGEERAKGNILERFSAQQFPDLHSELNLSSLELGDSALYFCASSGGTSTYEQYFGPGTRLTVT.

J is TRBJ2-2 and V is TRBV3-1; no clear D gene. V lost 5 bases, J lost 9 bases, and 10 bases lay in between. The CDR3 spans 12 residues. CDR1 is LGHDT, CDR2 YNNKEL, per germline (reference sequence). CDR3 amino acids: CASSDLLRELFF. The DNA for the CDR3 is TGTGCCAGCAGCGACCTCTTACGGGAGCTGTTTTTT.

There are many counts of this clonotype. CDR3 sequence: CATSMGGAGHEQYF. For the CDR3, the DNA is TGTGCCACCAGTATGGGAGGAGCGGGGCACGAGCAGTACTTC. This rearrangement joins TRBV24-1 to TRBJ2-7; 7 nucleotides match TRBD2. This CDR3 is 14 amino acids long. Trimming removed 6 bases from V and 5 bases from J; junction bases left unmatched: 9. Looked up from germline, CDR1 is KGHDR and CDR2 is SFDVKD.

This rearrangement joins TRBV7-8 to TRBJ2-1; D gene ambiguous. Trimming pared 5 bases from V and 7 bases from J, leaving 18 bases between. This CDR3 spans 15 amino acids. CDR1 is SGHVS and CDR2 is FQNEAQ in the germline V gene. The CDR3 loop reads CASSDLKEWGNEQFF. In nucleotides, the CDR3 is TGTGCCAGCAGCGATCTCAAGGAATGGGGTAATGAGCAGTTCTTC. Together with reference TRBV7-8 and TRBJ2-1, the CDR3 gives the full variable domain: GAGVSQSPRYKVAKRGQDVALRCDPISGHVSLFWYQQALGQGPEFLTYFQNEAQLDKSGLPSDRFFAERPEGSVSTLKIQRTQQEDSAVYLCASSDLKEWGNEQFFGPGTRLTVL.

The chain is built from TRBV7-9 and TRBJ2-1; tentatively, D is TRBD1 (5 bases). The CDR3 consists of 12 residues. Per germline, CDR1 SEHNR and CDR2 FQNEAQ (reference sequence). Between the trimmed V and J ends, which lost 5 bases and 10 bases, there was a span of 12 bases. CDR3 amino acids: CASSLWTPEQFF. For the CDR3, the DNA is TGTGCCAGCAGCCTTTGGACACCGGAGCAGTTCTTC.

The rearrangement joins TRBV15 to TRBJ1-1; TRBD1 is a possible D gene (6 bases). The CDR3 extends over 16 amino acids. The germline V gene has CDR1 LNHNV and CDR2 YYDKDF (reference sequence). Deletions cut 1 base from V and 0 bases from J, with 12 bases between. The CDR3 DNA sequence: TGTGCCACCAGCAGAGTCCCCAGACAGGTGAACACTGAAGCTTTCTTT. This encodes CATSRVPRQVNTEAFF.

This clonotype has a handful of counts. CDR3 in DNA: TGCAGTGCTAGGCCTGGCAGGCCGGTCTCGTCTAATCAGCCCCAGCATTTT. It is translated as CSARPGRPVSSNQPQHF. V and J are TRBV20-1 and TRBJ1-5; D is unresolved. CDR1 DFQATT and CDR2 SNEGSKA come from the germline V gene (reference sequence). Deletions cut 3 bases from V and 4 bases from J, with 22 bases between. The CDR3 is 17 amino acids.

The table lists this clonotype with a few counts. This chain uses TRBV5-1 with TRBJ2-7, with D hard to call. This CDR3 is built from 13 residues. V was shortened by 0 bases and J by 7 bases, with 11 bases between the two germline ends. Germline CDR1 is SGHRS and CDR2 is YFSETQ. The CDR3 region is CASSLAGSPEQYF. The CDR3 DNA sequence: TGCGCCAGCAGCTTGGCCGGCAGCCCTGAGCAGTACTTC.

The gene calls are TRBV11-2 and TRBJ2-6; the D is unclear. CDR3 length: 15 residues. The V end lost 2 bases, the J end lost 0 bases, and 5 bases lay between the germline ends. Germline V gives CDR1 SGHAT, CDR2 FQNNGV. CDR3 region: CASSLLASGANVLTF. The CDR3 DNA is TGTGCCAGCAGCTTATTGGCCTCTGGGGCCAACGTCCTGACTTTC.